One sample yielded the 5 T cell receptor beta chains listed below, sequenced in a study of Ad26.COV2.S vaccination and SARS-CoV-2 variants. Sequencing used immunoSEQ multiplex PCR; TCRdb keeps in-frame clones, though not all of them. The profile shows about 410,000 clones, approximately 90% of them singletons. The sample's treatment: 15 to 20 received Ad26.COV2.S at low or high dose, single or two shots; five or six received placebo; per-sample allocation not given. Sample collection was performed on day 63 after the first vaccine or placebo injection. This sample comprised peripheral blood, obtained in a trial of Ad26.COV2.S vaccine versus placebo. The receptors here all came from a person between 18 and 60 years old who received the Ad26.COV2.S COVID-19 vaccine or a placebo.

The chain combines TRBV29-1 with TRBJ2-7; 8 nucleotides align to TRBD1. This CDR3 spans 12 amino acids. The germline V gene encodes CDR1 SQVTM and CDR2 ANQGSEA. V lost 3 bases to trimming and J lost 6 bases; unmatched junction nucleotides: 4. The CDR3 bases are TGCAGCGTTGATGGACAGGGCAGCGAGCAGTACTTC. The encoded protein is CSVDGQGSEQYF.

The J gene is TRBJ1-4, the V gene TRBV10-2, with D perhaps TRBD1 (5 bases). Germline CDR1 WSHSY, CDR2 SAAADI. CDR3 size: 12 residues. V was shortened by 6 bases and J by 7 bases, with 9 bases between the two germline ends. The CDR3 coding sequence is TGCGCCAGCAGCCCGGACACTGAAAAACTGTTTTTT. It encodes CASSPDTEKLFF.

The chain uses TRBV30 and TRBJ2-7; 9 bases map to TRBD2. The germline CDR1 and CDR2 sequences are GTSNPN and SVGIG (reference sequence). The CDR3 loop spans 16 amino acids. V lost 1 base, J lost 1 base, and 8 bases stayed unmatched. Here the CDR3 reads CAWSGGRREGSYEQYF. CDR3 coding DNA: TGTGCCTGGAGTGGGGGCAGGCGGGAGGGATCCTACGAGCAGTACTTC.

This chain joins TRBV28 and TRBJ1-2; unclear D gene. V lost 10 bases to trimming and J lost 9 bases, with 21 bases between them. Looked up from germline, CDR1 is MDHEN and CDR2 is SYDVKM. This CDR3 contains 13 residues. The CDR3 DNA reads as TGTGCCACAGGACGGAACCCTCAATCGAGCTACACCTTC. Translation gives CATGRNPQSSYTF.

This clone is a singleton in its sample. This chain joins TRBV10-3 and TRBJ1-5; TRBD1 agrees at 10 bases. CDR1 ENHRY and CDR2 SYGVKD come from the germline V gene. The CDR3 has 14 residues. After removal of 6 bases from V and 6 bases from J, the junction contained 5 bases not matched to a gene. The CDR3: CAISSGQGTQPQHF. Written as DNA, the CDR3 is TGTGCCATCAGCTCGGGACAGGGGACTCAGCCCCAGCATTTT.